These 32 T cell receptor beta chains originate from one sample sequenced in a study of cytomegalovirus exposure and HLA in healthy donors. PCR employed 60 Vbeta and 13 Jbeta primers. Repertoires were generated with immunoSEQ multiplex PCR, while TCRdb's copy carries only in-frame clones and drops some. Found here are around 100,000 clones, around 60% of them singletons; the top ten hold around 3.9%. The sequencing sample was made of PBMCs. The receptors were sampled from a man aged 30-40 years in good health and CMV-seropositive.

The rearrangement links TRBV5-1 to TRBJ2-5; 9 bases are shared with TRBD2. With the DNA end fitting TRBJ2-7 better, the J assignment may be wrong. Germline CDR1 reads SGHRS; CDR2 reads YFSETQ. CDR3 length equals 14 residues. In DNA form, the CDR3 reads TGCGCCAGCAGTACGACTAGCGGATCCTACGAGCAGTACTTC. This codes for CASSTTSGSYEQYF.

In this sample, this clone turned up a few times. V usage is TRBV6-1 and J usage is TRBJ2-1, with 16 bases matching TRBD2. Unmatched junction bases numbered 16, after V lost 2 bases and J lost 0 bases. Germline-derived CDR1 and CDR2 are MNHNS and SASEGT. The CDR3 has 23 residues. CDR3 region: CASSELAVPGLAGGNPSYNEQFF. The CDR3 nucleotides read TGTGCCAGCAGTGAATTGGCGGTCCCGGGACTAGCGGGGGGGAACCCCTCCTACAATGAGCAGTTCTTC.

This chain links TRBV5-1 with TRBJ2-2; 10 positions match TRBD2. Losses at the gene ends were 0 bases for V and 3 bases for J; bases not matched to a gene: 8. CDR3 length: 18 residues. From germline, CDR1 is SGHRS and CDR2 YFSETQ. CDR3 bases: TGCGCCAGCAGCTTGGTGAGCGGGGGGGCCCGAGACACCGGGGAGCTGTTTTTT. It is translated as CASSLVSGGARDTGELFF.

The CDR3, as DNA: TGCGCCAGCAGCTTGGGAAGCACAGCCTACGAGCAGTACTTC. Its protein product is CASSLGSTAYEQYF. This rearrangement joins TRBV5-1 to TRBJ2-7; D not resolved. V was trimmed by 0 bases and J by 2 bases, leaving 9 bases between them. The length of the CDR3 is 14 residues. Germline V gives CDR1 SGHRS, CDR2 YFSETQ.

The V and J genes are TRBV5-1 and TRBJ2-1, with 8 bases aligning to TRBD1. This CDR3 contains 13 residues. V dropped 4 bases and J dropped 7; count of bases not matched to a gene: 4. The V gene's germline CDR1 is SGHRS and CDR2 YFSETQ. CDR3 amino acids: CASSLGTGNEQFF. The CDR3 nucleotides are TGCGCCAGCAGCCTGGGGACAGGTAATGAGCAGTTCTTC.

This chain uses TRBV27 with TRBJ1-2, with TRBD1 matching 9 bases. Per germline, CDR1 MNHEY and CDR2 SMNVEV (reference sequence). CDR3 length: 15 amino acids. Unmatched junction bases numbered 8, after V lost 5 bases and J lost 4 bases. This CDR3 reads CASSPGQGLRYGYTF. As DNA, the CDR3 is TGTGCCAGCAGTCCCGGACAGGGGTTACGCTATGGCTACACCTTC.

The rearrangement uses TRBV2 and TRBJ2-3; 7 nucleotides line up with TRBD2. The trim removed 1 base at V and 4 bases at J, leaving 8 bases unmatched. The length of the CDR3 is 16 residues. The germline gives CDR1 SNHLY, CDR2 FYNNEI. CDR3 amino acids: CASSEGQVGGSDTQYF. CDR3 coding DNA: TGTGCCAGCAGTGAAGGTCAGGTGGGGGGGTCAGATACGCAGTATTTT.

For the CDR3, the DNA is TGCGCCAGCAGCTTTACCGCGGGGGTTTCAAATGAAAAACTGTTTTTT. It is translated as CASSFTAGVSNEKLFF. This chain connects TRBV5-1 to TRBJ1-4; D is perhaps TRBD1 (5 bases). This CDR3 comprises 16 residues. V was cut by 2 bases and J by 5 bases, with 16 bases left in between. Germline CDR1 is SGHRS and CDR2 is YFSETQ.

The chain is built from TRBV6-6 and TRBJ2-1; D perhaps matches TRBD2 (5 bases). CDR3 size: 14 residues. Deletions cut 6 bases from V and 2 bases from J, with 11 bases between. Germline V lookup: CDR1 MNHNY, CDR2 SVGAGI (reference sequence). The CDR3 reads CASRASGTYNEQFF. CDR3 in DNA: TGTGCCAGCAGGGCCAGCGGCACCTACAATGAGCAGTTCTTC.

V and J are TRBV2 and TRBJ1-1, with unresolved D. The V gene lost 3 bases and the J gene lost 3 bases, with 14 bases spanning the gap. Germline V gene sequence: CDR1 SNHLY, CDR2 FYNNEI. There are 15 residues in the CDR3. CDR3 sequence reads: CASSDISAEDTEAFF. The CDR3 DNA sequence: TGTGCCAGCAGTGACATCTCAGCGGAGGACACTGAAGCTTTCTTT.

This chain connects TRBV10-3 to TRBJ1-3; D is undetermined. CDR1 and CDR2 from the germline V gene are ENHRY and SYGVKD. Trimming cost V 5 bases and J 7 bases, with 18 bases left between them. This CDR3 contains 15 residues. The CDR3 protein is CAISTSLGKRNTIYF. As DNA, the CDR3 is TGTGCCATCAGTACGAGTCTCGGGAAAAGGAACACCATATATTTT.

This chain joins TRBV19 and TRBJ2-7, with 8 bases matching TRBD1. The V segment lost 9 bases and the J segment 4 bases; nucleotides outside the gene matches: 5. Germline assignment: CDR1 LNHDA and CDR2 SQIVND (reference sequence). The CDR3 spans 12 residues. CDR3 sequence (DNA): TGTGCCAGCGCGGACAGGGTATACGAGCAGTACTTC. It specifies CASADRVYEQYF.

This clone was observed a handful of times. The chain is built from TRBV23-1 and TRBJ1-6, with TRBD1 matching 12 bases. TRBV23-1 is flagged as an ORF with uncertain function. This CDR3 is 17 amino acids long. V was clipped by 4 bases and J by 8 bases; unmatched bases: 9. This chain's CDR3 is CASSPNRGQGAYSPLHF. The CDR3 DNA reads as TGCGCCAGCAGTCCCAACCGGGGACAGGGGGCTTATTCACCCCTCCACTTT.

CDR3 in DNA: TGTGCCAGCAGCCAATCCGGGACAGGGGACGAGCAGTACTTC. This sequence encodes CASSQSGTGDEQYF. This sequence joins TRBV7-9 and TRBJ2-7; 10 nucleotides align to TRBD1. The CDR3 contains 14 residues. From germline, CDR1 is SEHNR and CDR2 FQNEAQ (reference sequence). The junction had 6 bases not matched to a gene; V was cut back by 5 bases and J by 5 bases.

This rearrangement joins TRBV25-1 to TRBJ2-7, with D hard to call. The V gene lost 3 bases and the J gene lost 3 bases, with 9 bases spanning the gap. Germline-derived CDR1 and CDR2 are MGHDK and SYGVNS. The CDR3 contains 13 residues. This CDR3 is CASSDYLNYEQYF. The DNA for the CDR3 is TGTGCCAGCAGTGACTACCTTAACTACGAGCAGTACTTC.

The chain couples TRBV29-1 to TRBJ2-3; D call uncertain. V was shortened by 4 bases and J by 6 bases, with 11 bases between the two germline ends. Germline assignment: CDR1 SQVTM and CDR2 ANQGSEA. The CDR3 is 12 residues long. CDR3 in amino acids: CSVVSGSDTQYF. CDR3 sequence (DNA): TGCAGCGTTGTTTCCGGGTCCGATACGCAGTATTTT.

Regarding this clone: The junction differs from germline at one of its ends, possibly a read error. The chain is built from TRBV19 and TRBJ1-1, with D unclear. The CDR3 has 14 residues. From germline, CDR1 is LNHDA and CDR2 SQIVND (reference sequence). The CDR3 protein is CASRAALSNTEAFF. CDR3 DNA sequence: TGTGCAAGTAGGGCGGCACTATCGAACACTGAAGCTTTCTTT.

This chain uses TRBV11-3 with TRBJ1-1; D gene ambiguous. This CDR3 is 13 amino acids long. V gave up 1 base and J gave up 0 bases, with 3 bases separating them. Germline V lookup: CDR1 SGHNT, CDR2 YENEEA. Written as DNA, the CDR3 is TGTGCCAGCAGCTTAGGTATGAACACTGAAGCTTTCTTT. This sequence encodes CASSLGMNTEAFF. Full variable domain (remainder filled in from reference TRBV11-3 and TRBJ1-1): EAGVVQSPRYKIIEKKQPVAFWCNPISGHNTLYWYLQNLGQGPELLIRYENEEAVDDSQLPKDRFSAERLKGVDSTLKIQPAELGDSAVYLCASSLGMNTEAFFGQGTRLTVV.

This clone appeared a few times. The V call is TRBV6-5, the J call TRBJ1-2, with unresolved D. The CDR3 totals 14 residues. Trimming cost V 5 bases and J 0 bases, with 10 bases left between them. From germline, CDR1 is MNHEY and CDR2 SVGAGI. The CDR3 here is CASSLLEANYGYTF. In DNA form, the CDR3 reads TGTGCCAGCAGTCTCTTAGAAGCTAACTATGGCTACACCTTC.

The chain links TRBV4-2 to TRBJ2-1, with 11 bases matching TRBD2. V shed 0 bases and J 4 bases; nucleotides not matched to a gene: 11. Germline V gives CDR1 LGHNA, CDR2 YNFKEQ. The CDR3 is made up of 19 amino acids. CDR3 loop: CASSQEGGVAGGRYNEQFF. CDR3 nucleotide sequence: TGTGCCAGCAGCCAAGAAGGTGGGGTAGCGGGGGGGCGGTACAATGAGCAGTTCTTC.

The chain carries TRBV6-1 and TRBJ1-5; D possibly corresponds to TRBD1 (5 bases). CDR3 length: 12 residues. V dropped 10 bases and J dropped 10 bases, with 17 bases sitting between them. The germline V gene has CDR1 MNHNS and CDR2 SASEGT. This CDR3 reads CATQRGVGPQHF. In DNA, the CDR3 is TGTGCCACACAGCGGGGGGTGGGCCCCCAGCATTTT.

The rearrangement uses TRBV5-1 and TRBJ1-1; no clear D gene. V lost 2 bases and J 0 bases, leaving 8 bases between the germline ends. Germline loops: CDR1 SGHRS, CDR2 YFSETQ. This CDR3 comprises 14 residues. The CDR3 DNA follows: TGCGCCAGCAGCTTACCGGGAATGAACACTGAAGCTTTCTTT. Translating gives CASSLPGMNTEAFF.

This clone was seen more than once but under ten times. The DNA for the CDR3 is TGTGCCAGCAGTTTTTCGGCTGGGAGAGCCAAAAACATTCAGTACTTC. Amino acid sequence: CASSFSAGRAKNIQYF. The chain carries TRBV27 and TRBJ2-4, with a weak D call TRBD2 (5 bases). Germline V gene lookup returns CDR1 MNHEY and CDR2 SMNVEV (reference sequence). The CDR3 length is 16 residues. The V gene lost 3 bases and the J gene lost 0 bases, with 12 bases spanning the gap.

This clone appeared a few times. This same CDR3 is encoded by further DNA sequences in the sample. V gene TRBV4-1 combines with J gene TRBJ2-7; 10 nucleotides line up with TRBD2. The germline CDR1 and CDR2 sequences are MGHRA and YSYEKL. Trimming cost V 3 bases and J 3 bases; bases outside gene matches: 5. CDR3 length: 15 amino acids. The CDR3 loop reads CASSQEIAGGYEQYF. In DNA form, the CDR3 reads TGCGCCAGCAGCCAGGAAATAGCGGGGGGCTACGAGCAGTACTTC.

The J gene is TRBJ2-7, the V gene TRBV2, with a tentative D call TRBD2 (6 bases). CDR1 is SNHLY and CDR2 is FYNNEI in the germline V gene. V dropped 6 bases and J dropped 6 bases, with 15 bases sitting between them. The CDR3 covers 13 residues. The CDR3 coding sequence is TGTGCCAGCAGGACCGGGAGTGAGAGCGAGCAGTACTTC. This sequence encodes CASRTGSESEQYF.

V usage is TRBV5-1 and J usage is TRBJ2-7, with D uncertain. V lost 0 bases to trimming and J lost 0 bases, with 10 bases between them. This CDR3 has 15 residues. Germline CDR1 reads SGHRS; CDR2 reads YFSETQ. The CDR3 coding sequence is TGCGCCAGCAGCTTGGGAGGTGTCAGCTCCTACGAGCAGTACTTC. It specifies CASSLGGVSSYEQYF. The full variable domain, with the rest looked up from reference TRBV5-1 and TRBJ2-7, is KAGVTQTPRYLIKTRGQQVTLSCSPISGHRSVSWYQQTPGQGLQFLFEYFSETQRNKGNFPGRFSGRQFSNSRSEMNVSTLELGDSALYLCASSLGGVSSYEQYFGPGTRLTVT.

The chain joins TRBV27 to TRBJ2-7, with TRBD1 matching over 11 bases. CDR3 length: 15 amino acids. Germline values: CDR1 MNHEY, CDR2 SMNVEV (reference sequence). V shed 5 bases and J 3 bases; nucleotides not matched to a gene: 6. CDR3 loop: CASSLKGTGGYEQYF. The CDR3 DNA reads as TGTGCCAGCAGTCTAAAGGGGACAGGGGGCTACGAGCAGTACTTC.

In this sample, this clone turned up a few times. This chain connects TRBV13 to TRBJ1-3; D is unresolved. CDR1 and CDR2 from the germline V gene are PRHDT and FYEKMQ (reference sequence). This CDR3 is built from 12 residues. Between the trimmed V and J ends, which lost 2 bases and 4 bases, there was a span of 3 bases. CDR3 sequence (DNA): TGTGCCAGCAGCTTACGGGGAAACACCATATATTTT. It translates to CASSLRGNTIYF.

This clone appeared a few times. J is TRBJ1-1 and V is TRBV6-6; no definite D call. This CDR3 has 12 amino acids. CDR1 MNHNY and CDR2 SVGAGI come from the germline V gene (reference sequence). With 6 bases removed from V and 5 bases from J, the gap between germline ends came to 10 bases. CDR3 sequence reads: CASRPWRTEAFF. The CDR3, as DNA: TGTGCCAGCAGACCCTGGAGGACTGAAGCTTTCTTT.

The rearrangement joins TRBV19 to TRBJ2-2; 11 nucleotides agree with TRBD2. The CDR3 has 17 residues. The J segment lost 6 bases and the V segment lost 4 bases, leaving 10 bases of the junction unmatched. The V gene's germline CDR1 is LNHDA and CDR2 SQIVND (reference sequence). The DNA of the CDR3 is TGTGCCAGTAGTACAATTAGCGGGGGGGCCACCCCCGGGGAGCTGTTTTTT. The encoded protein is CASSTISGGATPGELFF.

V and J are TRBV4-1 and TRBJ2-1, with 7 bases that match TRBD1. Germline V lookup: CDR1 MGHRA, CDR2 YSYEKL. The junction had 5 bases not matched to a gene; V was cut back by 1 base and J by 2 bases. CDR3 length equals 16 residues. The CDR3 sequence: CASSQVKGGAYNEQFF. The DNA of the CDR3 is TGCGCCAGCAGCCAAGTGAAAGGGGGCGCCTACAATGAGCAGTTCTTC.

This clone came up a few times. The rearrangement uses TRBV4-1 and TRBJ1-3, with D tentatively TRBD1 (6 bases). CDR1 and CDR2 from the germline V gene are MGHRA and YSYEKL. The CDR3 is 16 residues long. With 3 bases removed from V and 0 bases from J, the gap between germline ends came to 12 bases. CDR3 DNA: TGCGCCAGCAGCCACAGACAGGACCTCTCTGGAAACACCATATATTTT. This encodes CASSHRQDLSGNTIYF.